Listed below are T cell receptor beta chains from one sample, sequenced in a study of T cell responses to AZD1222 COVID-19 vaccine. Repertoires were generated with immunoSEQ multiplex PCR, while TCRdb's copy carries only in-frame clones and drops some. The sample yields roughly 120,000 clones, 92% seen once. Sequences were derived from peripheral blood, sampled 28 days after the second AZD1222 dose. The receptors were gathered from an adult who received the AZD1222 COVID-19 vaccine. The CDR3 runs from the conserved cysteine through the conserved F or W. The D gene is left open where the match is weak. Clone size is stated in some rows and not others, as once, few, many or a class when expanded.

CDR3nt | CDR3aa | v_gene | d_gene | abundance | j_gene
TGTGCCAGCAGCCTCACGGACAGTGCCGGAAACACCATATATTTT | CASSLTDSAGNTIYF | TRBV4-2 | NA | NA | TRBJ1-3
TGCGCCAGCAGCTTAACAGGGGGCACTAATGAAAAACTGTTTTTT | CASSLTGGTNEKLFF | TRBV5-1 | TRBD1 | NA | TRBJ1-4
TGCGCCAGCAGCTTGGCCGGGGTTGGGGGAGAGTCACCCCTCCACTTT | CASSLAGVGGESPLHF | TRBV5-1 | NA | once | TRBJ1-6
TGTGCCAGCAGCTTCACAGGGGGCGCGAGTGGGGAGTACTTC | CASSFTGGASGEYF | TRBV5-5 | TRBD1 | NA | TRBJ2-7
TGTGCCAGTAGTATTACAGGCTCGGGGGGCTACACCTTC | CASSITGSGGYTF | TRBV19 | NA | NA | TRBJ1-2
TGTGCCAGCTCACCAATAGGGACTAACACTGAAGCTTTCTTT | CASSPIGTNTEAFF | TRBV18 | NA | once | TRBJ1-1
TGTGCCACCAGTGCCCCCGCCAGAGAGACCCAGTACTTC | CATSAPARETQYF | TRBV24-1 | NA | NA | TRBJ2-5
TGTGCCAGAAGACAGGGGAGGAACACTGAAGCTTTCTTT | CARRQGRNTEAFF | TRBV2 | TRBD1 | NA | TRBJ1-1
TGTGCCAGCTCACCAGGGACAGGGGGCCCGGACACTGAAGCTTTCTTT | CASSPGTGGPDTEAFF | TRBV18 | TRBD1 | NA | TRBJ1-1
TGTGCCAGCAGCTTCCTAGCGCTTCGCTACGAGCAGTACTTC | CASSFLALRYEQYF | TRBV5-4 | NA | NA | TRBJ2-7
TGTGCCAGCAGCTTGGGAGAGACCCAGTACTTC | CASSLGETQYF | TRBV11-2 | NA | NA | TRBJ2-5
TGTGCCAGCAGCTTTGGACACCAAGAGACCCAGTACTTC | CASSFGHQETQYF | TRBV7-2 | NA | NA | TRBJ2-5
TGTGCCACCAGTCCGGGCGGGGGAAACACTGAAGCTTTCTTT | CATSPGGGNTEAFF | TRBV24-1 | NA | NA | TRBJ1-1
TGTGCCAGCAGCCGAGGGGAGTCTGAGCCCCAGCATTTT | CASSRGESEPQHF | TRBV7-6 | NA | NA | TRBJ1-5
TGTGCCACCAAGCGGGAGGGTTCCGCCGGGGAGCTGTTTTTT | CATKREGSAGELFF | TRBV24-1 | TRBD2 | NA | TRBJ2-2
TGTGCCAGTAGTCGCCGGACAGTTTATGGCTACACCTTC | CASSRRTVYGYTF | TRBV19 | NA | few | TRBJ1-2
TGTGCCAGCAGTCCCCAACTAGCGGGAGGCCGTGAGCAGTTCTTC | CASSPQLAGGREQFF | TRBV6-6 | TRBD2 | NA | TRBJ2-1
TGTGCCAGCAGTTACGACAGTGCAACTAATGAAAAACTGTTTTTT | CASSYDSATNEKLFF | TRBV6-5 | NA | NA | TRBJ1-4
TGTGCCAGCAGTTTAGCTAGTAATAGTGGCTACACCTTC | CASSLASNSGYTF | TRBV12-3/TRBV12-4 | NA | NA | TRBJ1-2
TGTGCCAGCACCCCCCTGGGGGCGAGTTATGGCTACACCTTC | CASTPLGASYGYTF | TRBV7-2 | NA | NA | TRBJ1-2
TGTGCCAGTCGCGTGGGGTCGAGGCTAGCGGGGAACAATGAGCAGTTCTTC | CASRVGSRLAGNNEQFF | TRBV19 | TRBD2 | NA | TRBJ2-1
TGTGCCAGCAGTTACTCGGACAGGGTCGGTGGCTACACCTTC | CASSYSDRVGGYTF | TRBV6-2/TRBV6-3 | TRBD1 | NA | TRBJ1-2
TGTGCCAGCATGCAGGGTGCAACTAATGAAAAACTGTTTTTT | CASMQGATNEKLFF | TRBV6-5 | NA | NA | TRBJ1-4
TGTGCCAGCAGTTTATTAACAGGCCACGGCACTGAAGCTTTCTTT | CASSLLTGHGTEAFF | TRBV27 | NA | NA | TRBJ1-1
TGTGCCAGCAGCTCATTCCAGGTCGGTGGCCGTCGAGACGCTTTCTTT | CASSSFQVGGRRDAFF | TRBV11-1 | NA | NA | TRBJ1-1
TGTGCCAGCAGCTTGATACTAGCGGGGGCCCACGGCGAGCAGTACTTC | CASSLILAGAHGEQYF | TRBV5-5 | TRBD2 | NA | TRBJ2-7
TGTGCCAGCAGTAGGTCAATAGGGGAAGCTTTCTTT | CASSRSIGEAFF | TRBV2 | NA | NA | TRBJ1-1
TGTGCCAGCGCGGGCCCTCAAAATGAGCAGTTCTTC | CASAGPQNEQFF | TRBV25-1 | NA | NA | TRBJ2-1
TGTGCCAGCAGTCGGACTGGCACCGGGGAGCTGTTTTTT | CASSRTGTGELFF | TRBV12-3/TRBV12-4 | NA | once | TRBJ2-2
TGTGCCAGTAGTAACCAACTTGGGTCTTACGAGCAGTACTTC | CASSNQLGSYEQYF | TRBV19 | NA | NA | TRBJ2-7
TGTGCCAGCAGTTCGACAGGACCCAGCCCCTCTGGGGCCAACGTCCTGACTTTC | CASSSTGPSPSGANVLTF | TRBV2 | NA | NA | TRBJ2-6
TGTGCCAGCAGCCAAGGGGACAGGGATTATCAGCCCCAGCATTTT | CASSQGDRDYQPQHF | TRBV4-2 | TRBD1 | NA | TRBJ1-5
TGTGCCAGCAGGAGGGACAGTAATTCACCCCTCCACTTT | CASRRDSNSPLHF | TRBV6-5 | TRBD1 | NA | TRBJ1-6
TGTGCCAGCAGACCGACAGGAGGGGGAGGCGGGGAGCTGTTTTTT | CASRPTGGGGGELFF | TRBV6-5 | NA | NA | TRBJ2-2
TGTGCCATCAGTGAAGACAGTAGTGAAGCTTTCTTT | CAISEDSSEAFF | TRBV10-3 | NA | NA | TRBJ1-1
TGCGCCAGCAGCCCCAGGGACTCTGCAACTAATGAAAAACTGTTTTTT | CASSPRDSATNEKLFF | TRBV5-1 | NA | NA | TRBJ1-4
TGCAGTGCTAGTGTCCGAGGGTCCCCCTCCAATCAGCCCCAGCATTTT | CSASVRGSPSNQPQHF | TRBV20-1 | NA | NA | TRBJ1-5
TGCAGCGGACTCGCCATCGGTGGAAACACCATATATTTT | CSGLAIGGNTIYF | TRBV29-1 | NA | NA | TRBJ1-3
TGTGCCAGCTCGGACGGGGCCAACGTCCTGACTTTC | CASSDGANVLTF | TRBV28 | NA | few | TRBJ2-6
TGTGCCAGCAGCTCGAACGACAGGTACGAGGTGTTTTTT | CASSSNDRYEVFF | TRBV11-2 | NA | NA | TRBJ1-4
TGTGCCAGCTCCCTGGGGGATGAGCAGTTCTTC | CASSLGDEQFF | TRBV12-3/TRBV12-4 | NA | NA | TRBJ2-1
TGTGCCAGCAGCTCAAGCACAGGTAATGAGCAGTTCTTC | CASSSSTGNEQFF | TRBV6-2/TRBV6-3 | NA | NA | TRBJ2-1
TGTGCCAGCAGCCAAGGGGCCCTACAGGGCAGCTACACCTTC | CASSQGALQGSYTF | TRBV3-1/TRBV3-2 | NA | NA | TRBJ1-2
TGCAGCGTTGAAAGCAGGGTTAACTATGGCTACACCTTC | CSVESRVNYGYTF | TRBV29-1 | NA | NA | TRBJ1-2
TGTGCCAGCAGCACAGATGGGGAAAAACTGTTTTTT | CASSTDGEKLFF | TRBV5-4 | NA | NA | TRBJ1-4
TGTGCCAGCAGCTTTCAGGTTATCACTGAAGCTTTCTTT | CASSFQVITEAFF | TRBV7-2 | NA | NA | TRBJ1-1
TGTGCCAGCAACCGAATGACGCGGACAGCTAACTATGGCTACACCTTC | CASNRMTRTANYGYTF | TRBV2 | NA | NA | TRBJ1-2
TGTGCCAGCAGCTTCCGGACAGGGGATGAGCAGTTCTTC | CASSFRTGDEQFF | TRBV11-3 | TRBD1 | NA | TRBJ2-1